This TCR beta chain appears in the sequencing data of a study of blood T cells in healthy people across ages. Combining a sample-barcoded 5' primer with a J-beta primer mix, a second PCR ran for roughly 6 to 12 cycles. TCRdb redid the calling of the 5' RACE reads with MiXCR, one entry per CDR3 protein. Among about 800,000 distinct CDR3 sequences listed, around 25% were seen once. In its sample, this clonotype was seen a few times. The same sample was also studied in work on T cells of mothers and their children. That paper notes: In related and unrelated pairs alike, thymic selection shapes TCR recombination output, with inherited differences minor.

The sequencing input was blood. The source is a boy aged 10-17 years in good health.

The CDR3 here is CASSLGTNPSYEQYF. CDR3 DNA: TGCGCCAGCAGCTTGGGGACCAACCCCAGCTACGAGCAGTACTTC. V usage is TRBV5-1 and J usage is TRBJ2-7; D remains ambiguous. The V gene lost 0 bases and the J gene lost 3 bases, with 13 bases spanning the gap. The CDR3 loop spans 15 amino acids. Germline V lookup: CDR1 SGHRS, CDR2 YFSETQ.